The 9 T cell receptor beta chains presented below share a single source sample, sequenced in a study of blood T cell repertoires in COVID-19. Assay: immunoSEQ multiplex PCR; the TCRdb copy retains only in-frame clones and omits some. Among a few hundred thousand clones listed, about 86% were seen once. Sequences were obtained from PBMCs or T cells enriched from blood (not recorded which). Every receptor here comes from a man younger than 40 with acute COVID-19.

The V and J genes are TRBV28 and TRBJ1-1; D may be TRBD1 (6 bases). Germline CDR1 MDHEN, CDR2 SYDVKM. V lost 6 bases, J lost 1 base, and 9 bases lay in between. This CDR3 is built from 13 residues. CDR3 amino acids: CASRSTGNTEAFF. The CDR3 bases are TGTGCCAGCAGGTCGACAGGGAACACTGAAGCTTTCTTT.

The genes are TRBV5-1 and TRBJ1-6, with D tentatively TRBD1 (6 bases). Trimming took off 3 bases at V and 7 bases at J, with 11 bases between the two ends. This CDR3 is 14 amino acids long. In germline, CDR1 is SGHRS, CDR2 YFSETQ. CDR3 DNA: TGCGCCAGCAGCTCCGGGACAACAAATTCACCCCTCCACTTT. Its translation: CASSSGTTNSPLHF.

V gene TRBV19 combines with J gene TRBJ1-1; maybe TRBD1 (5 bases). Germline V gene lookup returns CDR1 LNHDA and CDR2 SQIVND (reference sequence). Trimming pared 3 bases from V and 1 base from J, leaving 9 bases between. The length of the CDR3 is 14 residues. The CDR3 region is CASSIFQGNTEAFF. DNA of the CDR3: TGTGCCAGTAGTATCTTCCAGGGGAACACTGAAGCTTTCTTT.

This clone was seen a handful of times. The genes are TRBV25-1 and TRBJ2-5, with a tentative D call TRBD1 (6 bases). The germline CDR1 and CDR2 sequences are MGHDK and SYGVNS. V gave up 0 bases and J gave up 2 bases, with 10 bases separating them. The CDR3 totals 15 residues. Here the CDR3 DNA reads TGTGCCAGCAGTGAATATCGGCAGGGGCAAGAGACCCAGTACTTC. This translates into CASSEYRQGQETQYF.

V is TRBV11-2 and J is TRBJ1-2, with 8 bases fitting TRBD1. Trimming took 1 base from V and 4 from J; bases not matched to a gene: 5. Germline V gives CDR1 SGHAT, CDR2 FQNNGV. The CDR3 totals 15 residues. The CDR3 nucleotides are TGTGCCAGCAGCTTAGGAGGACAGGGATCCTATGGCTACACCTTC. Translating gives CASSLGGQGSYGYTF.

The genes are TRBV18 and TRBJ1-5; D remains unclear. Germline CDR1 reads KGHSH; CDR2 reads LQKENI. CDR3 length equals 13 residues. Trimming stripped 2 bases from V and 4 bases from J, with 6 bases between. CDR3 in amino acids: CASSPGRNQPQHF. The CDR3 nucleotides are TGTGCCAGCTCACCAGGGAGGAATCAGCCCCAGCATTTT. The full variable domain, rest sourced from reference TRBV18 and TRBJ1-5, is NAGVMQNPRHLVRRRGQEARLRCSPMKGHSHVYWYRQLPEEGLKFMVYLQKENIIDESGMPKERFSAEFPKEGPSILRIQQVVRGDSAAYFCASSPGRNQPQHFGDGTRLSIL.

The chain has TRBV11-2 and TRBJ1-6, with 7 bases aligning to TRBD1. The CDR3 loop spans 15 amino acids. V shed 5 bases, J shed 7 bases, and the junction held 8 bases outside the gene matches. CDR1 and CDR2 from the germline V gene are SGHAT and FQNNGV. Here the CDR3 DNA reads TGTGCCAGCAGCGCTCCGACAGGGTCGAATTCACCCCTCCACTTT. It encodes CASSAPTGSNSPLHF.

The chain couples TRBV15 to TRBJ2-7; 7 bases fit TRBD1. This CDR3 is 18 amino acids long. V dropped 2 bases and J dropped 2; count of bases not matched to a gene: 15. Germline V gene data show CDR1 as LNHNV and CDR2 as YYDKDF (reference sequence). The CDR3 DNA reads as TGTGCCACCAGCAGAACCACTTACAGGGGAAGAGGAGCCTACGAGCAGTACGTC. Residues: CATSRTTYRGRGAYEQYV.

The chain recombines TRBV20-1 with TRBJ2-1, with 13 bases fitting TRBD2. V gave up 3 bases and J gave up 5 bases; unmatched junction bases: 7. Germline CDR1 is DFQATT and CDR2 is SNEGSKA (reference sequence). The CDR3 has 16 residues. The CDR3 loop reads CSASRTSGSWDNEQFF. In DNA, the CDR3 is TGCAGTGCTAGTAGGACTAGCGGGAGCTGGGACAATGAGCAGTTCTTC.